The next 30 T cell receptor beta chains were all read from a single sample in a study of post-analysis software for immune sequencing data. Study-level findings and limits: A few TRBV segments, TRBV5-6, TRBV5-1 and TRBV20-1 among them, were found more frequent in patients than controls.

No antigens are known for them. Unique molecular identifiers were built into the TCR beta cDNA libraries. TCRdb reanalysed the PCR reads using MiXCR and keeps one entry per CDR3 protein. The sample includes some 450,000 distinct CDR3 sequences, around 40% of them seen just once. The sample was blood. All receptors come from a girl aged 10-17 years with multiple sclerosis.

J is TRBJ2-5 and V is TRBV5-5; the D gene could be TRBD1 or TRBD2 (5 bases each). Trimming pared 0 bases from V and 5 bases from J, leaving 8 bases between. The CDR3 extends over 13 amino acids. Germline V gene lookup returns CDR1 SGHKS and CDR2 YYEKEE (reference sequence). This CDR3 reads CASSLVGDETQYF. The CDR3 nucleotides are TGTGCCAGCAGCTTGGTCGGGGACGAGACCCAGTACTTC.

The chain's CDR3 is CASSLPGRGEAFF. For the CDR3, the DNA is TGTGCCAGTAGTTTACCAGGGCGGGGTGAAGCTTTCTTT. The rearrangement joins TRBV19 to TRBJ1-1, with D tentatively TRBD1 (5 bases). The germline gives CDR1 LNHDA, CDR2 SQIVND (reference sequence). V dropped 5 bases and J dropped 7 bases, with 14 bases sitting between them. This CDR3 contains 13 residues. Full variable domain (outside the CDR3, taken from reference TRBV19 and TRBJ1-1): DGGITQSPKYLFRKEGQNVTLSCEQNLNHDAMYWYRQDPGQGLRLIYYSQIVNDFQKGDIAEGYSVSREKKESFPLTVTSAQKNPTAFYLCASSLPGRGEAFFGQGTRLTVV.

Ten or more counts support this clonotype. The genes are TRBV4-1 and TRBJ2-1; D possibly corresponds to TRBD1 (6 bases). Germline lookup yields CDR1 MGHRA and CDR2 YSYEKL. V lost 6 bases and J 8 bases, leaving 8 bases between the germline ends. The CDR3 totals 11 residues. The CDR3 nucleotides are TGCGCCAGCAGACAGGGCTATGAGCAGTTCTTC. This sequence encodes CASRQGYEQFF.

This clonotype was seen a few times. The rearrangement uses TRBV7-8 and TRBJ2-1, with no clear D. Trimming cost V 2 bases and J 9 bases, with 5 bases left between them. Germline-derived CDR1 and CDR2 are SGHVS and FQNEAQ. The CDR3 loop spans 11 amino acids. For the CDR3, the DNA is TGTGCCAGCAGCTTACAGGCTGAGCAGTTCTTC. As protein: CASSLQAEQFF.

This rearrangement joins TRBV13 to TRBJ2-3; 14 positions agree with TRBD2. Trimming removed 0 bases from V and 1 base from J; junction bases left unmatched: 6. Germline assignment: CDR1 PRHDT and CDR2 FYEKMQ (reference sequence). This CDR3 comprises 19 residues. This CDR3 is CASSLGTSGRESRTDTQYF. DNA for the CDR3: TGTGCCAGCAGCTTAGGGACTAGCGGGAGGGAAAGTCGCACAGATACGCAGTATTTT.

This clonotype was counted a few times. The DNA for the CDR3 is TGCGCCAGCAGCCGCGGGACTAGCTCCGAGCAGTACTTC. Protein: CASSRGTSSEQYF. The J gene is TRBJ2-7, the V gene TRBV5-1, with TRBD2 matching 9 bases. The CDR3 is 13 amino acids. Germline CDR1 reads SGHRS; CDR2 reads YFSETQ. Unmatched junction bases numbered 5, after V lost 4 bases and J lost 6 bases.

This clonotype occurred a few times. This sequence joins TRBV5-1 and TRBJ2-7, with 7 bases lining up with TRBD1. Germline values: CDR1 SGHRS, CDR2 YFSETQ. CDR3 length: 15 amino acids. Trimming took 4 bases from V and 4 from J; bases not matched to a gene: 11. CDR3 in DNA: TGCGCCAGCAGCACCCTAGGGACAGAAACTTACGAGCAGTACTTC. It specifies CASSTLGTETYEQYF.

This clonotype was seen a handful of times. The CDR3 DNA reads TGCAGTGGAGGGGACAGGGGCTCCAAAAACATTCAGTACTTC. This gives the protein CSGGDRGSKNIQYF. This chain links TRBV20-1 with TRBJ2-4, with 10 positions matching TRBD1. The V segment lost 7 bases and the J segment 2 bases; nucleotides outside the gene matches: 5. Per the germline V gene, CDR1 is DFQATT and CDR2 is SNEGSKA (reference sequence). This CDR3 has 14 residues.

This sequence joins TRBV20-1 and TRBJ2-1; 8 bases fit TRBD2. The CDR3 spans 16 residues. V gave up 6 bases and J gave up 6 bases; unmatched junction bases: 16. Germline V gene lookup returns CDR1 DFQATT and CDR2 SNEGSKA (reference sequence). The DNA of the CDR3 is TGCAGTGCCCTCACGAGCGGGACTAGTTATTCCAATGAGCAGTTCTTC. This gives the protein CSALTSGTSYSNEQFF.

The chain couples TRBV29-1 to TRBJ2-7; TRBD2 matches 10 bases. The germline gives CDR1 SQVTM, CDR2 ANQGSEA. This CDR3 has 14 amino acids. Germline trimming cut 1 base from V and 3 bases from J; bases unmatched to any gene: 3. CDR3 coding DNA: TGCAGCGTTGAAGGGATAGCGGGAGGCTACGAGCAGTACTTC. Residues: CSVEGIAGGYEQYF.

The sample holds a few counts of this clonotype. The chain employs TRBV12-3 or TRBV12-4 and TRBJ2-1; 7 positions agree with TRBD2. CDR3 size: 12 residues. Unmatched junction bases numbered 3, after V lost 6 bases and J lost 7 bases. CDR3 coding DNA: TGTGCCAGCAGGACTAGCAGGAATGAGCAGTTCTTC. Amino acid sequence: CASRTSRNEQFF.

A few counts support this clonotype. The chain employs TRBV12-3 or TRBV12-4 and TRBJ2-1; the match to TRBD2 covers 13 bases. The junction had 7 bases not matched to a gene; V was cut back by 5 bases and J by 9 bases. This CDR3 has 15 amino acids. CDR3 residues: CASSLGTSGNVEQFF. The DNA of the CDR3 is TGTGCCAGCAGTCTCGGGACTAGCGGGAATGTTGAGCAGTTCTTC.

The chain is built from TRBV12-5 and TRBJ2-3, with TRBD2 identical over 13 bases. After removal of 6 bases from V and 0 bases from J, the junction contained 3 bases not matched to a gene. The germline CDR1 and CDR2 sequences are LGHNT and FRNRAP. The CDR3 extends over 16 amino acids. The CDR3, as DNA: TGTGCTAGTGGAGGGACTAGCGGGACTAGCACAGATACGCAGTATTTT. This encodes CASGGTSGTSTDTQYF.

In regard to this clonotype: A single base separates this from a much larger clone, so it may be a read error. The chain links TRBV7-3 to TRBJ2-6, with D unclear. The CDR3 is 16 residues long. CDR1 SGHTA and CDR2 FQGTGA come from the germline V gene. The germline V and J ends were trimmed by 0 bases and 4 bases, with 10 bases remaining between them. CDR3 region: CASSLTRYSGANVLTF. CDR3 bases: TGTGCCAGCAGCTTAACAAGGTACTCGGGGGCCAACGTCCTGACTTTC.

This rearrangement joins TRBV20-1 to TRBJ2-1; D unresolved. With 3 bases removed from V and 0 bases from J, the gap between germline ends came to 24 bases. The CDR3 is 19 amino acids. Germline V gene data show CDR1 as DFQATT and CDR2 as SNEGSKA (reference sequence). CDR3 sequence: CSASKAPSLRRSSYNEQFF. Written as DNA, the CDR3 is TGCAGTGCTAGCAAGGCCCCTTCACTTCGGCGGAGCTCCTACAATGAGCAGTTCTTC.

This clonotype was recorded a few times. V gene TRBV25-1 combines with J gene TRBJ2-5; D remains ambiguous. Trimming cost V 1 base and J 4 bases, with 7 bases left between them. This CDR3 region has 13 residues. From germline, CDR1 is MGHDK and CDR2 SYGVNS. The CDR3 DNA reads as TGTGCCAGCAGTGAATCCCCTGTAGAGACCCAGTACTTC. This encodes CASSESPVETQYF.

This clonotype was seen only once. V and J are TRBV4-1 and TRBJ2-2, with unresolved D. Trimming pared 2 bases from V and 4 bases from J, leaving 14 bases between. Germline CDR1 reads MGHRA; CDR2 reads YSYEKL. This CDR3 has 16 amino acids. CDR3 nucleotides: TGCGCCAGCAGCCAACCGGCCCGGGCCCCCACCGGGGAGCTGTTTTTT. Its translation is CASSQPARAPTGELFF.

A few counts support this clonotype. The chain uses TRBV7-2 and TRBJ2-7, with a possible D match to TRBD1 (5 bases). CDR1 is SGHTA, CDR2 FQGNSA, per germline. The CDR3 extends over 12 amino acids. The V end was cut by 5 bases, the J end by 2 bases, with 7 bases between. CDR3 sequence: CASSPDTYEQYF. The CDR3 DNA reads TGTGCCAGCAGCCCGGACACCTACGAGCAGTACTTC.

This clonotype was found once. The genes are TRBV10-3 and TRBJ1-2; no clear D. The CDR3 spans 13 residues. V was cut by 2 bases and J by 6 bases, with 10 bases left in between. Germline CDR1 and CDR2: ENHRY and SYGVKD. The CDR3 spells CAISEPGEDGYTF. CDR3 bases: TGTGCCATCAGTGAGCCCGGTGAGGATGGCTACACCTTC.

This clonotype was counted between two and nine times. The chain uses TRBV10-2 and TRBJ2-1; D uncertain. The CDR3 spans 14 residues. The germline V and J ends were trimmed by 6 bases and 4 bases, with 13 bases remaining between them. Germline V CDR1 and CDR2: WSHSY, SAAADI. The CDR3 nucleotides read TGCGCCAGCAGGCCCTTCCCGGGTTACAATGAGCAGTTCTTC. This codes for CASRPFPGYNEQFF.

This clonotype came up a few times. DNA for the CDR3: TGCGCCAGCAGCCGTTGGGGGGGGTACACTGAAGCTTTCTTT. This gives the protein CASSRWGGYTEAFF. The genes are TRBV5-1 and TRBJ1-1, with D maybe TRBD1 (5 bases). The V gene's germline CDR1 is SGHRS and CDR2 YFSETQ. CDR3 length: 14 residues. V was cut by 4 bases and J by 3 bases, with 13 bases left in between. The entire variable domain, with the rest obtained from reference TRBV5-1 and TRBJ1-1, is as follows: KAGVTQTPRYLIKTRGQQVTLSCSPISGHRSVSWYQQTPGQGLQFLFEYFSETQRNKGNFPGRFSGRQFSNSRSEMNVSTLELGDSALYLCASSRWGGYTEAFFGQGTRLTVV.

This clonotype was seen a handful of times. This chain links TRBV20-1 with TRBJ1-2, with D possibly TRBD1 on 5 matching bases. The CDR3 has 13 residues. Trimming removed 8 bases at V and 6 bases at J, with 19 bases between. From germline, CDR1 is DFQATT and CDR2 SNEGSKA (reference sequence). CDR3 in DNA: TGCAGTCTCAGGGACTCTCTTGGGGATGGCTACACCTTC. Protein product: CSLRDSLGDGYTF.

This clonotype was counted at least ten times. J is TRBJ2-1 and V is TRBV7-9, with TRBD2 matching 9 bases. Looked up from germline, CDR1 is SEHNR and CDR2 is FQNEAQ (reference sequence). The CDR3 runs to 16 residues. J was trimmed by 1 base and V by 3 bases; bases with no gene match: 4. CDR3 sequence reads: CASSLSLAGSYNEQFF. The CDR3 region has the DNA TGTGCCAGCAGCTTGTCCCTAGCGGGATCCTACAATGAGCAGTTCTTC.

This clonotype showed up just a few times. This sequence joins TRBV28 and TRBJ1-1; D unresolved. This CDR3 has 12 residues. V shed 5 bases and J shed 0 bases, with 4 bases lying between them. Germline CDR1 MDHEN, CDR2 SYDVKM. The CDR3 reads CASSEVNTEAFF. In DNA form, the CDR3 reads TGTGCCAGCAGTGAGGTGAACACTGAAGCTTTCTTT.

This rearrangement joins TRBV18 to TRBJ2-5, with D possibly matching TRBD1 (5 bases). The assigned J gene may be wrong: the sequence end matches TRBJ2-7 better. CDR3 length equals 15 residues. Germline-derived CDR1 and CDR2 are KGHSH and LQKENI. The CDR3 sequence is CASSPLGIGAHEQYF. In DNA form, the CDR3 reads TGTGCCAGCTCACCACTGGGGATAGGGGCCCACGAGCAGTACTTC.

This rearrangement joins TRBV4-1 to TRBJ2-1; 7 bases are a match to TRBD2. Germline V gives CDR1 MGHRA, CDR2 YSYEKL. The CDR3 is 15 amino acids. The J segment lost 8 bases and the V segment lost 5 bases, leaving 12 bases of the junction unmatched. The CDR3: CASSKIAGEVDEQFF. CDR3 coding DNA: TGCGCCAGCAGCAAAATCGCGGGAGAGGTCGATGAGCAGTTCTTC.

This chain links TRBV7-6 with TRBJ1-1, with D perhaps matching TRBD1 (5 bases). The length of the CDR3 is 16 residues. V was shortened by 1 base and J by 4 bases, with 16 bases between the two germline ends. CDR1 is SGHVS and CDR2 is FNYEAQ in the germline V gene. This CDR3 reads CASSLGGRPGGTEAFF. CDR3 coding DNA: TGTGCCAGCAGCTTAGGGGGGAGGCCCGGGGGCACTGAAGCTTTCTTT.

Comments on this clonotype: The DNA is left out, because the CDR3 cannot be placed on it with certainty; the CDR3 is given as TCRdb lists it. The J gene is TRBJ2-7, the V gene TRBV12-3 or TRBV12-4; the table calls TRBD2, which could not be checked here. The CDR3 region is 17 residues in length, termini included. CDR3 protein: CASSTSTLGSGAYEQYF.

The V call is TRBV5-1, the J call TRBJ2-3, with 10 bases identical to TRBD2. Germline CDR1 SGHRS, CDR2 YFSETQ. CDR3 size: 17 residues. Losses at the gene ends were 0 bases for V and 5 bases for J; bases not matched to a gene: 9. CDR3 amino acids: CASSLAVASGSGDTQYF. CDR3 sequence (DNA): TGCGCCAGCAGCTTGGCCGTAGCTAGCGGGAGTGGAGATACGCAGTATTTT.

This clonotype occurred a few times. The chain has TRBV20-1 and TRBJ2-5; the match to TRBD2 covers 10 bases. In germline, CDR1 is DFQATT, CDR2 SNEGSKA (reference sequence). V shed 6 bases, J shed 11 bases, and the junction held 18 bases outside the gene matches. The CDR3 spans 15 residues. CDR3: CSATGLAGEGDEQYF. CDR3 in DNA: TGCAGTGCCACCGGTCTAGCGGGAGAGGGTGATGAGCAGTACTTC.